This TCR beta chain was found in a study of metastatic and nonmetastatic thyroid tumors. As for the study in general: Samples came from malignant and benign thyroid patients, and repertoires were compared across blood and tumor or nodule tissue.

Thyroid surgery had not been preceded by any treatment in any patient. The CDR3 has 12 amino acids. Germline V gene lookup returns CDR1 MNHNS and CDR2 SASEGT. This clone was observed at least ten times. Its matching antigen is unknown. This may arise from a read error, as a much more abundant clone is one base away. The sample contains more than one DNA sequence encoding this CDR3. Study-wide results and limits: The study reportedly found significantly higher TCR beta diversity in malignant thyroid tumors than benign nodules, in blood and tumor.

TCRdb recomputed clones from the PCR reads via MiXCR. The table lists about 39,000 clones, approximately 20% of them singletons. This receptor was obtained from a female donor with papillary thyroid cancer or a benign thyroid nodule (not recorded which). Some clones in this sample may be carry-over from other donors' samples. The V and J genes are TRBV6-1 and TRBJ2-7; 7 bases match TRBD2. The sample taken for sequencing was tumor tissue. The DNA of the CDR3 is TGTGCCAGCGGGGGGGGATCTAGGGAGCAGTACTTT. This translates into CASGGGSREQYF.